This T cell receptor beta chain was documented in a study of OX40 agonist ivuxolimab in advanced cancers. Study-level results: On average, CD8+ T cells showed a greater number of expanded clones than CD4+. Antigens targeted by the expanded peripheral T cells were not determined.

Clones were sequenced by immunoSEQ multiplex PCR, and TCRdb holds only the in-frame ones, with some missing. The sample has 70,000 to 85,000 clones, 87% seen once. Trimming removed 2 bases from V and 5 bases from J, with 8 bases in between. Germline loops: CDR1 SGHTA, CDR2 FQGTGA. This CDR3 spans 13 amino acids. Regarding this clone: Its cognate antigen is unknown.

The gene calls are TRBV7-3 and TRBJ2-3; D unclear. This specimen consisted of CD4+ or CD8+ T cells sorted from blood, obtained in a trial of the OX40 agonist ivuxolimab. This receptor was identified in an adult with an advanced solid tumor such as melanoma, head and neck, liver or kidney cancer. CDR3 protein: CASSLESRDTQYF. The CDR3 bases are TGTGCCAGCAGCTTAGAGTCGAGAGATACGCAGTATTTT.